The rows below give T cell receptor beta chains drawn from one sample of a study of post-analysis software for immune sequencing data. TCRdb reprocessed the PCR reads with MiXCR, giving one entry per CDR3 protein. Of hundreds of thousands of distinct CDR3 sequences listed, roughly 40% are singletons. The material sequenced was blood. Receptors were obtained from a girl between 5 and 17 years old with multiple sclerosis. Both conserved end residues are part of each CDR3. The order of the fields is D gene, clone size, V gene, J gene, CDR3 DNA, CDR3 protein. A D gene is named only where the DNA matches it firmly. Only part of the rows carry a size: once, few, many, or a class if the clone is expanded.

D: -
size: -
V: TRBV20-1
J: TRBJ2-1
DNA: TGCAGTGCTAGCGGGACCGCCCGTTCGAATGAGCAGTTCTTC
CDR3: CSASGTARSNEQFF

D: TRBD2
size: -
V: TRBV4-1
J: TRBJ2-5
DNA: TGCGCCAGCAGCCAAGTGTTAGCGGGGCAAGAGACCCAGTACTTC
CDR3: CASSQVLAGQETQYF

D: -
size: -
V: TRBV28
J: TRBJ2-5
DNA: TGTGCCAGCAGTCTTCCCCCCGCCACGGGGGAGACCCAGTACTTC
CDR3: CASSLPPATGETQYF

D: -
size: many
V: TRBV7-7
J: TRBJ2-3
DNA: TGTGCTAGCAGCTTGGGGGGACAGACAGATACGCAGTATTTT
CDR3: CASSLGGQTDTQYF

D: -
size: -
V: TRBV12-3/TRBV12-4
J: TRBJ2-7
DNA: TGTGCCAGCAGTTTCAGGCCTAGTCAGGTTTACTCCTACGAGCAGTACTTC
CDR3: CASSFRPSQVYSYEQYF

D: -
size: -
V: TRBV5-6
J: TRBJ2-4
DNA: TGTGCCAGCAGCCCCTGGCTTGGGGGGCAGTACTTC
CDR3: CASSPWLGGQYF

D: TRBD2
size: few
V: TRBV4-1
J: TRBJ2-7
DNA: TGCGCCAGCAGCCAAGCCTTCGGGACCGGGAGGCCCTACGAGCAGTACTTC
CDR3: CASSQAFGTGRPYEQYF

D: -
size: -
V: TRBV29-1
J: TRBJ1-2
DNA: TGCAGCGTTGGGCCCCAAGACCCCACCGGCCATCGTAACTATGGCTACACCTTC
CDR3: CSVGPQDPTGHRNYGYTF

D: -
size: once
V: TRBV5-1
J: TRBJ2-7
DNA: TGCGCCAGCAGCTTGGCCCTAACTTCCTTAGCCTACGAGCAGTACTTC
CDR3: CASSLALTSLAYEQYF

D: -
size: -
V: TRBV10-3
J: TRBJ2-1
DNA: TGTGCCATCAGTTCTCGCGGGGAGCAGAGCTCCTACAATGAGCAGTTCTTC
CDR3: CAISSRGEQSSYNEQFF

D: TRBD1
size: -
V: TRBV6-1
J: TRBJ1-1
DNA: TGTGCCAGCACTACCGGGACAGGCACTGAAGCTTTCTTT
CDR3: CASTTGTGTEAFF